Following are 32 T cell receptor beta chains from one sample sequenced in a study of Tregs in tolerant kidney transplant recipients. Clones were read by immunoSEQ multiplex PCR, and TCRdb kept only the in-frame ones, dropping some. The repertoire includes around 78,000 clones, approximately 90% of them detected once, and about 0.36% sits in the top ten. Material: Tregs from blood, obtained before the transplant. These receptors were taken from a human donor who received a combined kidney and bone marrow transplant.

Here the CDR3 reads CASSFSGRAANEQFF. The CDR3 DNA reads TGTGCCAGCAGCTTTAGCGGGAGGGCCGCCAATGAGCAGTTCTTC. The genes are TRBV11-2 and TRBJ2-1; 11 nucleotides agree with TRBD2. CDR1 SGHAT and CDR2 FQNNGV come from the germline V gene. With 3 bases clipped from V and 6 bases from J, the junction kept 4 bases outside the gene matches. The CDR3 sequence is 15 residues long.

This clone was seen only once. J is TRBJ2-7 and V is TRBV10-3, with TRBD1 matching 9 bases. The trim removed 8 bases at V and 5 bases at J, leaving 16 bases unmatched. The CDR3 length is 16 residues. The germline gives CDR1 ENHRY, CDR2 SYGVKD. CDR3 loop: CAIGMGAGTGWDEQYF. CDR3 DNA sequence: TGTGCCATCGGTATGGGGGCCGGGACAGGGTGGGACGAGCAGTACTTC.

V is TRBV4-2 and J is TRBJ1-2, with D unclear. The germline V and J ends were trimmed by 4 bases and 5 bases, with 17 bases remaining between them. This CDR3 spans 15 amino acids. Germline-derived CDR1 and CDR2 are LGHNA and YNFKEQ. DNA for the CDR3: TGTGCCAGCAGCCGAGATGTCAGCGATCCTTATGGCTACACCTTC. Translating gives CASSRDVSDPYGYTF.

This clone appeared a single time. The CDR3 DNA reads TGTGCCAGCAGTGGACAGGGCTCATACGTGAATGAGCAGTTCTTC. Its translation: CASSGQGSYVNEQFF. The chain has TRBV6-5 and TRBJ2-1, with TRBD1 matching over 8 bases. There are 15 residues in the CDR3. Germline V gene data show CDR1 as MNHEY and CDR2 as SVGAGI. Losses at the gene ends were 5 bases for V and 7 bases for J; bases not matched to a gene: 10.

The J gene is TRBJ2-7, the V gene TRBV5-1; 14 bases map to TRBD2. CDR3 length equals 15 residues. Losses at the gene ends were 4 bases for V and 5 bases for J; bases not matched to a gene: 5. The germline CDR1 and CDR2 sequences are SGHRS and YFSETQ. CDR3 bases: TGCGCCAGCAGCCAAGGACTAGCGGGAGGAGACGAGCAGTACTTC. Translation gives CASSQGLAGGDEQYF.

The J gene is TRBJ2-2, the V gene TRBV6-1; D possibly corresponds to TRBD1 (5 bases). The V gene's germline CDR1 is MNHNS and CDR2 SASEGT. There are 13 residues in the CDR3. The V end lost 6 bases, the J end lost 4 bases, and 9 bases lay between the germline ends. The CDR3 loop is CASRGVGTGELFF. CDR3 bases: TGTGCCAGCAGAGGGGTGGGCACCGGGGAGCTGTTTTTT.

This chain links TRBV7-9 with TRBJ2-7, with 7 bases fitting TRBD2. V lost 3 bases, J lost 9 bases, and 11 bases stayed unmatched. The germline V gene encodes CDR1 SEHNR and CDR2 FQNEAQ (reference sequence). The CDR3 consists of 14 residues. The CDR3 DNA follows: TGTGCCAGCAGCTTCAGCGGGAAAGGGGCAGGGCAGTACTTC. This codes for CASSFSGKGAGQYF.

This chain joins TRBV21-1 and TRBJ1-5; the table's D call of TRBD1 was not tested on the DNA. TRBV21-1 is annotated as a pseudogene. This CDR3 region has 15 residues. The CDR3 DNA reads TGTGCCAGCAGCCCCCGGGACAGGGAGGGGCAGCCCCAGCATTTT. Protein product: CASSPRDREGQPQHF.

The chain is built from TRBV28 and TRBJ1-5; D ambiguous. V lost 5 bases and J lost 2, with 16 bases in between. CDR1 MDHEN and CDR2 SYDVKM come from the germline V gene. CDR3 size: 16 residues. The CDR3 DNA sequence: TGTGCCAGCAGTCCCGGGTCCCGGGGAGGCAATCAGCCCCAGCATTTT. Translation gives CASSPGSRGGNQPQHF. Supplemented by reference TRBV28 and TRBJ1-5, the full variable domain reads DVKVTQSSRYLVKRTGEKVFLECVQDMDHENMFWYRQDPGLGLRLIYFSYDVKMKEKGDIPEGYSVSREKKERFSLILESASTNQTSMYLCASSPGSRGGNQPQHFGDGTRLSIL.

This chain links TRBV5-1 with TRBJ2-5, with unresolved D. The end of the DNA fits TRBJ2-7 better, so the J call may be wrong. In germline, CDR1 is SGHRS, CDR2 YFSETQ. This CDR3 spans 12 amino acids. The CDR3 region is CASSFDGNEQYF. CDR3 coding DNA: TGCGCCAGCAGCTTTGATGGGAACGAGCAGTACTTC.

V usage is TRBV9 and J usage is TRBJ2-2; unclear D gene. Germline V lookup: CDR1 SGDLS, CDR2 YYNGEE. There are 16 residues in the CDR3. Between the trimmed V and J ends, which lost 0 bases and 5 bases, there was a span of 14 bases. CDR3 in amino acids: CASSVALTDQTGELFF. DNA of the CDR3: TGTGCCAGCAGCGTAGCGCTTACAGATCAGACCGGGGAGCTGTTTTTT. Full variable domain (remainder filled in from reference TRBV9 and TRBJ2-2): DSGVTQTPKHLITATGQRVTLRCSPRSGDLSVYWYQQSLDQGLQFLIQYYNGEERAKGNILERFSAQQFPDLHSELNLSSLELGDSALYFCASSVALTDQTGELFFGEGSRLTVL.

This clone appeared once. V is TRBV28 and J is TRBJ2-5, with a tentative D call TRBD1 (8 bases). CDR3 size: 12 residues. The germline V gene encodes CDR1 MDHEN and CDR2 SYDVKM. Trimming took 6 bases from V and 5 from J, leaving 10 bases between them. The CDR3 DNA sequence: TGTGCCAGCAGACAGGGGGGGGAGACCCAGTACTTC. Amino acid sequence: CASRQGGETQYF.

The chain couples TRBV7-2 to TRBJ2-7; perhaps D is TRBD1 or TRBD2 (7 bases each). CDR1 is SGHTA and CDR2 is FQGNSA in the germline V gene. The V end was cut by 5 bases, the J end by 7 bases, with 18 bases between. This CDR3 is built from 14 residues. Written as DNA, the CDR3 is TGTGCCAGCAGCCAGGGGGGGTGGGACCGAGAGCAGTACTTC. Translating it yields CASSQGGWDREQYF.

The rearrangement joins TRBV15 to TRBJ2-7; D is unclear. Germline values: CDR1 LNHNV, CDR2 YYDKDF (reference sequence). This CDR3 spans 13 amino acids. Trimming shortened V by 6 bases and J by 7 bases, and 16 bases separated the two germline ends. The CDR3 loop reads CATRSALTEEQYF. The CDR3 coding sequence is TGTGCCACCAGGAGCGCTCTGACGGAAGAGCAGTACTTC.

The gene calls are TRBV4-1 and TRBJ2-3; 10 bases agree with TRBD1. This CDR3 comprises 18 residues. The V and J ends lost 5 bases and 4 bases, in that order; junction bases with no gene match: 15. CDR1 and CDR2 (germline): MGHRA, YSYEKL. Here the CDR3 reads CASSSFFRDRGGADTQYF. As DNA, the CDR3 is TGCGCCAGCAGCTCCTTTTTCCGGGACAGGGGAGGGGCAGATACGCAGTATTTT.

The V call is TRBV4-1, the J call TRBJ1-5; TRBD1 might be the D (5 bases). CDR1 is MGHRA, CDR2 YSYEKL, per germline. Trimming pared 0 bases from V and 4 bases from J, leaving 16 bases between. This CDR3 is built from 17 residues. CDR3 coding DNA: TGCGCCAGCAGCCAAGATCTCGAGTCGGGGCAGAATCAGCCCCAGCATTTT. It specifies CASSQDLESGQNQPQHF.

The chain joins TRBV30 to TRBJ1-1; D possibly corresponds to TRBD1 (5 bases). The germline V gene has CDR1 GTSNPN and CDR2 SVGIG (reference sequence). CDR3 size: 13 residues. Trimming cost V 3 bases and J 3 bases, with 11 bases left between them. The chain's CDR3 is CAWSRTGDTEAFF. DNA for the CDR3: TGTGCCTGGAGCCGGACGGGGGACACTGAAGCTTTCTTT.

V is TRBV28 and J is TRBJ2-5, with no clear D. CDR1 MDHEN and CDR2 SYDVKM come from the germline V gene. The CDR3 runs to 13 residues. The germline V and J ends were trimmed by 8 bases and 3 bases, with 13 bases remaining between them. The CDR3 DNA reads as TGTGCCAGCCGTGGGTACGCGGAAGAGACCCAGTACTTC. Protein sequence: CASRGYAEETQYF. The whole variable domain, remainder taken from reference TRBV28 and TRBJ2-5, is DVKVTQSSRYLVKRTGEKVFLECVQDMDHENMFWYRQDPGLGLRLIYFSYDVKMKEKGDIPEGYSVSREKKERFSLILESASTNQTSMYLCASRGYAEETQYFGPGTRLLVL.

This clone was counted a single time. The CDR3 loop reads CASSARTSGSTDTQYF. CDR3 coding DNA: TGTGCCAGCAGCGCCCGTACTAGCGGGAGCACAGATACGCAGTATTTT. The rearrangement uses TRBV9 and TRBJ2-3, with 9 bases fitting TRBD2. Germline CDR1 is SGDLS and CDR2 is YYNGEE. Losses at the gene ends were 3 bases for V and 0 bases for J; bases not matched to a gene: 5. CDR3 length: 16 amino acids. The full variable domain, in which reference TRBV9 and TRBJ2-3 provide the parts outside the CDR3, is DSGVTQTPKHLITATGQRVTLRCSPRSGDLSVYWYQQSLDQGLQFLIQYYNGEERAKGNILERFSAQQFPDLHSELNLSSLELGDSALYFCASSARTSGSTDTQYFGPGTRLTVL.

The chain recombines TRBV9 with TRBJ1-2, with D unresolved. Germline V gene sequence: CDR1 SGDLS, CDR2 YYNGEE. Deletions cut 0 bases from V and 7 bases from J, with 10 bases between. This CDR3 has 13 amino acids. In DNA form, the CDR3 reads TGTGCCAGCAGCGTAGGGGGTACGAGTGGCTACACCTTC. This translates into CASSVGGTSGYTF.

V usage is TRBV10-3 and J usage is TRBJ1-1, with D perhaps matching TRBD1 (6 bases). This CDR3 spans 12 amino acids. Trimming cost V 7 bases and J 4 bases, with 10 bases left between them. Germline V gene lookup returns CDR1 ENHRY and CDR2 SYGVKD. CDR3 coding DNA: TGTGCCATCACGACAGGTAGCACTGAAGCTTTCTTT. Its translation is CAITTGSTEAFF.

The chain joins TRBV7-8 to TRBJ1-2; D is ambiguous. Trimming took 1 base from V and 4 from J, leaving 7 bases between them. The length of the CDR3 is 13 residues. CDR1 and CDR2 (germline): SGHVS, FQNEAQ. CDR3 DNA: TGTGCCAGCAGCTTAGAAGTGACCTATGGCTACACCTTC. It encodes CASSLEVTYGYTF.

The chain employs TRBV5-1 and TRBJ2-3, with unresolved D. Germline CDR1 SGHRS, CDR2 YFSETQ. There are 12 residues in the CDR3. Trimming removed 5 bases from V and 2 bases from J, with 6 bases in between. The CDR3 DNA is TGCGCCAGCAGAATATTCACAGATACGCAGTATTTT. Protein: CASRIFTDTQYF.

V usage is TRBV19 and J usage is TRBJ1-5; D gene unclear. This CDR3 spans 13 amino acids. V shed 7 bases and J shed 9 bases, with 16 bases lying between them. Germline V lookup: CDR1 LNHDA, CDR2 SQIVND (reference sequence). CDR3 coding DNA: TGTGCCAGTATGAACGCTTGGGATCGGCCCCAGCATTTT. Its protein is CASMNAWDRPQHF.

The genes are TRBV9 and TRBJ1-2; 7 bases agree with TRBD1. The V segment lost 0 bases and the J segment 5 bases; nucleotides outside the gene matches: 10. The CDR3 runs 16 residues. The germline V gene encodes CDR1 SGDLS and CDR2 YYNGEE. DNA for the CDR3: TGTGCCAGCAGCGTAGCCCGGGGAGGGGGCTCTTATGGCTACACCTTC. It yields the protein CASSVARGGGSYGYTF.

The V gene is TRBV29-1, the J gene TRBJ1-1; 9 nucleotides agree with TRBD1. Germline trimming cut 7 bases from V and 8 bases from J; bases unmatched to any gene: 5. The germline V gene encodes CDR1 SQVTM and CDR2 ANQGSEA. This CDR3 contains 11 residues. CDR3 sequence reads: CSGTGGAEAFF. In DNA form, the CDR3 reads TGCAGCGGTACAGGGGGCGCAGAAGCTTTCTTT.

The chain combines TRBV7-9 with TRBJ2-1; D may be TRBD1 or TRBD2 (5 bases each). The V and J ends lost 2 bases and 8 bases respectively, with 13 bases between them. The germline V gene has CDR1 SEHNR and CDR2 FQNEAQ (reference sequence). CDR3 length equals 14 residues. The chain's CDR3 is CASSLQSGDDEQFF. The DNA for the CDR3 is TGTGCCAGCAGCTTACAGTCCGGGGACGATGAGCAGTTCTTC.

CDR3 DNA: TGTGCCAGCAGTGGACAGCCTCGTGTTAACTATGGCTACACCTTC. This codes for CASSGQPRVNYGYTF. The genes are TRBV2 and TRBJ1-2; tentatively, D is TRBD1 (5 bases). V was trimmed by 4 bases and J by 1 base, leaving 13 bases between them. The CDR3 loop spans 15 amino acids. Germline CDR1 SNHLY, CDR2 FYNNEI.

The CDR3 bases are TGTGCCAGCAGCTTGGCAGGGTCCCTTTCTGGAAACACCATATATTTT. Translating gives CASSLAGSLSGNTIYF. The chain is built from TRBV5-6 and TRBJ1-3, with D tentatively TRBD1 (5 bases). CDR1 and CDR2 (germline): SGHDT, YYEEEE. This CDR3 contains 16 residues. The germline V and J ends were trimmed by 0 bases and 1 base, with 11 bases remaining between them.

The J gene is TRBJ1-3, the V gene TRBV5-1; 7 nucleotides agree with TRBD1. Per the germline V gene, CDR1 is SGHRS and CDR2 is YFSETQ. Unmatched junction bases numbered 7, after V lost 0 bases and J lost 4 bases. The CDR3 has 16 residues. CDR3 nucleotides: TGCGCCAGCAGCTTGGATCAGGGGGGCGCGGGAAACACCATATATTTT. Translating gives CASSLDQGGAGNTIYF.

The chain carries TRBV7-2 and TRBJ2-1, with D tentatively TRBD1 or TRBD2 (5 bases each). Germline V gene data show CDR1 as SGHTA and CDR2 as FQGNSA. V lost 1 base to trimming and J lost 1 base, with 11 bases between them. CDR3 size: 16 residues. This chain's CDR3 is CASSLVSEGSYNEQFF. The CDR3 DNA reads TGTGCCAGCAGCTTAGTCTCCGAGGGGTCCTACAATGAGCAGTTCTTC.

CDR3 protein: CASSEALSEPQHF. In nucleotides, the CDR3 is TGTGCCAGCAGTGAGGCGCTTTCAGAGCCCCAGCATTTT. The J gene is TRBJ1-5, the V gene TRBV28, with D unclear. V gave up 5 bases and J gave up 8 bases, with 13 bases separating them. CDR1 and CDR2 (germline): MDHEN, SYDVKM. The CDR3 consists of 13 residues.